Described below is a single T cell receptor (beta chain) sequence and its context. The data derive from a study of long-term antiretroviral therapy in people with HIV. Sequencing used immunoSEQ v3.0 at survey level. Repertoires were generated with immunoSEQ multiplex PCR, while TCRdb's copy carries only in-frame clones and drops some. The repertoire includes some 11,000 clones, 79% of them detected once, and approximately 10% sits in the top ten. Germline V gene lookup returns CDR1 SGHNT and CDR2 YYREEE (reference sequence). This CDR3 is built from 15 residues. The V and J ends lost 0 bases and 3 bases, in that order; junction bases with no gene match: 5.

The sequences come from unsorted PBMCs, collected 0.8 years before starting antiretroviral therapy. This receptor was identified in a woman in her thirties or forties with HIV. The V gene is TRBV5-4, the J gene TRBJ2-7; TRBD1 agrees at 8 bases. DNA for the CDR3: TGTGCCAGCAGCTTGGCCGGGACAGGAAACTACGAGCAGTACTTC. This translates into CASSLAGTGNYEQYF.